The 4 T cell receptor beta chains below were found in one sample sequenced in a study of blood T cell repertoires in COVID-19. Generated by immunoSEQ multiplex PCR, the TCRdb table keeps only in-frame clones and is missing some. The sample includes roughly 300,000 clones, around 90% of them seen just once. The material sequenced was PBMCs or T cells enriched from blood (not recorded which). These receptors all stem from a woman younger than 45 who had recovered from COVID-19.

The rearrangement joins TRBV4-3 to TRBJ1-5; D call uncertain. Germline lookup yields CDR1 LGHNA and CDR2 YSLEER. The CDR3 covers 15 residues. Trimming cost V 1 base and J 2 bases, with 9 bases left between them. Written as DNA, the CDR3 is TGCGCCAGCAGCCAAGTCCGCCAGGGCAATCAGCCCCAGCATTTT. Translation gives CASSQVRQGNQPQHF.

V is TRBV28 and J is TRBJ1-6, with a possible D match to TRBD1 (6 bases). From germline, CDR1 is MDHEN and CDR2 SYDVKM. The V end lost 9 bases, the J end lost 0 bases, and 15 bases lay between the germline ends. CDR3 length: 16 residues. CDR3 region: CASLYRASSYNSPLHF. The DNA of the CDR3 is TGTGCCAGTCTTTACAGGGCAAGCTCCTATAATTCACCCCTCCACTTT.

The count of this clone is one. This sequence joins TRBV19 and TRBJ2-7; 10 bases are shared with TRBD2. CDR1 LNHDA and CDR2 SQIVND come from the germline V gene (reference sequence). The CDR3 runs to 15 residues. Germline trimming cut 2 bases from V and 3 bases from J; bases unmatched to any gene: 4. The CDR3, as DNA: TGTGCCAGTAGTATATCTGGGACTAGCGACTACGAGCAGTACTTC. Translating gives CASSISGTSDYEQYF.

The rearrangement links TRBV29-1 to TRBJ1-1, with 7 bases that match TRBD1. V dropped 5 bases and J dropped 1; count of bases not matched to a gene: 4. The CDR3 sequence is 13 residues long. CDR1 is SQVTM and CDR2 is ANQGSEA in the germline V gene. The CDR3 DNA reads as TGCAGCGTTAAGACAGGGTCGAACACTGAAGCTTTCTTT. It encodes CSVKTGSNTEAFF.